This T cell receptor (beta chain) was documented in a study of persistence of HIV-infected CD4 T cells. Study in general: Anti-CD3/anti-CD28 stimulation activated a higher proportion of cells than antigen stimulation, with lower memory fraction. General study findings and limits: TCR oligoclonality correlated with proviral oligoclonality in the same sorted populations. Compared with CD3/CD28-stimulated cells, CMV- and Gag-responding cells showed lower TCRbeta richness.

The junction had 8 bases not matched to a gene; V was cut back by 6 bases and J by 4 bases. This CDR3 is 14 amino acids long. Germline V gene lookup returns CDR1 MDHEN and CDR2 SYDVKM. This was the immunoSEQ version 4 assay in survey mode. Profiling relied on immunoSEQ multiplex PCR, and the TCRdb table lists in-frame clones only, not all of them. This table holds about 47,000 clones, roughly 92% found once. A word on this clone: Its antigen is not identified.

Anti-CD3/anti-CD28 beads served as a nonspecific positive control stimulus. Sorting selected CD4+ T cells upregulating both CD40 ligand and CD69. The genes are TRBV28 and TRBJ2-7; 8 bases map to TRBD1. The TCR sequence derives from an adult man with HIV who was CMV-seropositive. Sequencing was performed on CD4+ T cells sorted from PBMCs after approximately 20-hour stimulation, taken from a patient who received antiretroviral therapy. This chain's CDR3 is CASRHPGQVYEQYF. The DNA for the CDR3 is TGTGCCAGCAGACATCCGGGACAGGTTTACGAGCAGTACTTC. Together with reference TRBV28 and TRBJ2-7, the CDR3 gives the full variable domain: DVKVTQSSRYLVKRTGEKVFLECVQDMDHENMFWYRQDPGLGLRLIYFSYDVKMKEKGDIPEGYSVSREKKERFSLILESASTNQTSMYLCASRHPGQVYEQYFGPGTRLTVT.